This TCR beta chain came from a study of cytomegalovirus exposure and HLA in healthy donors. This PCR relied on a set of 60 Vbeta primers and 13 Jbeta primers. Assay: immunoSEQ multiplex PCR; the TCRdb copy retains only in-frame clones and omits some. The sample lists approximately 160,000 clones; around 78% were seen once. The CDR3 contains 11 residues. The germline CDR1 and CDR2 sequences are SEHNR and FQNEAQ (reference sequence). The V end was cut by 4 bases, the J end by 5 bases, with 4 bases between. The genes are TRBV7-9 and TRBJ2-3; D uncertain. Sequenced input: PBMCs. The TCR originated in a woman in her 40s in good health and CMV-seronegative. DNA for the CDR3: TGTGCCAGCAGCTCCCGAGATACGCAGTATTTT. Its translation: CASSSRDTQYF. Based on the CDR3 plus reference TRBV7-9 and TRBJ2-3, the full variable domain is DTGVSQNPRHKITKRGQNVTFRCDPISEHNRLYWYRQTLGQGPEFLTYFQNEAQLEKSRLLSDRFSAERPKGSFSTLEIQRTEQGDSAMYLCASSSRDTQYFGPGTRLTVL.